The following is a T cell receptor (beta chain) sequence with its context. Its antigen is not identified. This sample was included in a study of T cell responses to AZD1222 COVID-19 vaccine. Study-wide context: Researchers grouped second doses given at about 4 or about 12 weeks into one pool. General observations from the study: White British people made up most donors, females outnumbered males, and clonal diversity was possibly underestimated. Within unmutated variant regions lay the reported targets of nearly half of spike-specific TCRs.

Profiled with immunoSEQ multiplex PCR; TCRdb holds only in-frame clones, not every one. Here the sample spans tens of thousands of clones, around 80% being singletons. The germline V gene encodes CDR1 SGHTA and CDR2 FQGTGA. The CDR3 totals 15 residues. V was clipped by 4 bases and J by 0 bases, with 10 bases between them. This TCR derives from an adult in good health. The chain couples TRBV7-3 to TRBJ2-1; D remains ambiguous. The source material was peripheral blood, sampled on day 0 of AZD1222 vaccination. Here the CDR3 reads CASSSALSSYNEQFF. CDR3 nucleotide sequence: TGTGCCAGCAGCTCGGCACTAAGCTCCTACAATGAGCAGTTCTTC.